This T cell receptor (beta chain) was retrieved from a study of beta chain features in type 1 diabetes. Reverse transcription of all isolated RNA meant that expressed TCRB transcripts were sequenced. The assay was immunoSEQ multiplex PCR, and TCRdb's table has in-frame clones only and misses some. The profile shows about 320,000 clones, 13% to 15% of them singletons. The CDR3 covers 15 residues. Trimming pared 6 bases from V and 2 bases from J, leaving 19 bases between. Per the germline V gene, CDR1 is SQVTM and CDR2 is ANQGSEA. The receptor's source is a man aged 25 to 40 in good health. Specimen: central memory CD4+ T cells from blood. The chain has TRBV29-1 and TRBJ1-1; D is uncertain. This CDR3 is CSVLTPQSSNTEAFF. CDR3 nucleotide sequence: TGCAGCGTGCTCACCCCACAGAGCTCCAACACTGAAGCTTTCTTT.